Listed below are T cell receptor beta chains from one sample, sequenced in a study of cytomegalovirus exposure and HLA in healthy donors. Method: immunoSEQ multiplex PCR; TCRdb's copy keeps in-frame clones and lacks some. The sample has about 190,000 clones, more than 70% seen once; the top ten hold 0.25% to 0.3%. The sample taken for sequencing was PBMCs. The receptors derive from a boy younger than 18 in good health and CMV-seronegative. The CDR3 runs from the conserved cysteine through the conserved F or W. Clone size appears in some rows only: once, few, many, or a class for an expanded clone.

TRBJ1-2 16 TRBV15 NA CATSRRMGQGAEGYTF
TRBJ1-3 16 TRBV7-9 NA CASSRGEGAAGNTIYF
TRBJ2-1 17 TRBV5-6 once CASSLVWDRAKRNEQFF
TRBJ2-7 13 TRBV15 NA CATSRGDYYEQYF
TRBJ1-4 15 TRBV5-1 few CASSLSTGANEKLFF
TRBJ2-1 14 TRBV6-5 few CASSYSYRSDEQFF
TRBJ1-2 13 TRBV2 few CATTLYRSGGYTF
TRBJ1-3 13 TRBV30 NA CAWGPGRSTTIYF
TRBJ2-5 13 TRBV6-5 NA CASSYSEQETQYF
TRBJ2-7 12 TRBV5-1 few CASSLVPFEQYF
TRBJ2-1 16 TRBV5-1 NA CASSLKRERSDNEQFF
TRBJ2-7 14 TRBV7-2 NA CASSVWTGANEQYF
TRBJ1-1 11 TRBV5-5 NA CASSFTNEAFF
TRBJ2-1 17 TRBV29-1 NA CSVAQTKAGGDYNEQFF
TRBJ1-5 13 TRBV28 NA CASSSDRSQPQHF
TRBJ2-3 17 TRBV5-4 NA CASSLGFWGLGTDTQYF
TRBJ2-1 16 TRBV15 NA CATSRDRIAGYNEQFF
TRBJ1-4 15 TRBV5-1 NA CASSLTVATNEKLFF
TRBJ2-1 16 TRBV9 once CASSVWTSGGVYEQFF
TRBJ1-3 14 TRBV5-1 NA CASSLGQGKYTIYF
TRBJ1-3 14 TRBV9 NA CASSLDRLGYTIYF
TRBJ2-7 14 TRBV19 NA CASSITGGPYEQYF
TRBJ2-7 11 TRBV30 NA CAWSNSYEQYF
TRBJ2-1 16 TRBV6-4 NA CASSIGLAAPYGEQFF
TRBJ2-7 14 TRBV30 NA CAWSRVLRAYEQYF
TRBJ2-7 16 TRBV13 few CASSPAGSGGTYEQYF
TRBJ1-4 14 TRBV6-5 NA CASSRGQGNEKLFF
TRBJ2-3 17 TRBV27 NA CASSLPGLAGVRDTQYF
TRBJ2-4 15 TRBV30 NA CAWTPQRTAKNIQYF
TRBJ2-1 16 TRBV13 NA CASSLGLAGPLGEQFF
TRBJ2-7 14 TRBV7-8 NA CASSLARKWYEQYF
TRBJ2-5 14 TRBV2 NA CASIRDWVGETQYF
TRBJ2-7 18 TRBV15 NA CATSRNRPTGTEGYEQYF
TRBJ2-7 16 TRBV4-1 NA CASSLVGGSSSYEQYF
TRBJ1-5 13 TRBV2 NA CASMGAGNQPQHF
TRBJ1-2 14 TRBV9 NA CASSVAVDNFGYTF
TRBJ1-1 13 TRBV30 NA CAWSGTGLFEAFF
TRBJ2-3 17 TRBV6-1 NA CASSDWTSGGESDTQYF
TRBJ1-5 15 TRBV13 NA CASSLSRASNQPQHF
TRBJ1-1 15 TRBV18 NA CASSPRPSSYGEAFF
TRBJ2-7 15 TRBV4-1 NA CASSAPGLAVYEQYF
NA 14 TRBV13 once CASSPTGSGVEQYF
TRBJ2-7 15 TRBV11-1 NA CASSSTGGRTYEQYF
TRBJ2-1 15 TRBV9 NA CASSDRTSSYNEQFF
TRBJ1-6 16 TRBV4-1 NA CASSQDPGIRNSPLHF
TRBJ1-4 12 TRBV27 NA CASSGTGGKLFF
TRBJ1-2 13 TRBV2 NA CASSVDRTGGYTF
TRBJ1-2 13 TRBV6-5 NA CASSWMGAEGYTF
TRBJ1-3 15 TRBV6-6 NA CASSFEGVSGNTIYF
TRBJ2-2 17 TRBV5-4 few CASSPSPGQGNTGELFF